This T cell receptor (beta chain) comes out of a study of T cell responses to AZD1222 COVID-19 vaccine. CDR3 length equals 15 residues. Trimming stripped 4 bases from V and 7 bases from J, with 15 bases between. Looked up from germline, CDR1 is SGHNT and CDR2 is YYREEE (reference sequence). The assay was immunoSEQ multiplex PCR, and TCRdb's table has in-frame clones only and misses some. The sample has 100,000 to 150,000 clones; roughly 89% are singletons. This receptor was taken from an adult in good health. This chain joins TRBV5-4 and TRBJ1-6, with D unresolved. The specimen was peripheral blood, collected on day 0 of AZD1222 vaccination. The CDR3 DNA is TGTGCCAGCAGCACGATTAGCACTCCGAATTCACCCCTCCACTTT. Translation: CASSTISTPNSPLHF.